Shown below are 13 T cell receptor beta chains from a single sample sequenced in a study of cytomegalovirus exposure and HLA in healthy donors. The data were produced by immunoSEQ multiplex PCR, yet TCRdb's version contains in-frame clones alone and is incomplete. This table holds some 130,000 clones, 82% found once. Sequenced sample: PBMCs. The source of these receptors is a man between 25 and 39 years old in good health and CMV-seropositive.

This chain connects TRBV29-1 to TRBJ1-1; the D gene is possibly TRBD1 (5 bases). The CDR3 contains 14 residues. V was cut by 6 bases and J by 5 bases, with 19 bases left in between. Germline assignment: CDR1 SQVTM and CDR2 ANQGSEA. CDR3 loop: CSVPNVGGATEAFF. The CDR3 DNA is TGCAGCGTCCCAAATGTCGGGGGAGCGACTGAAGCTTTCTTT.

The rearrangement joins TRBV4-1 to TRBJ2-3, with 12 bases identical to TRBD2. Trimming at V came to 1 base and at J to 2 bases, leaving 16 bases not matched to a gene. CDR1 is MGHRA and CDR2 is YSYEKL in the germline V gene. The CDR3 spans 21 residues. CDR3 in amino acids: CASSQGVLAGGPRGFTDTQYF. DNA for the CDR3: TGCGCCAGCAGCCAAGGGGTACTAGCGGGAGGCCCAAGGGGATTCACAGATACGCAGTATTTT.

As concerns this clone: Other DNA variants within this sample encode the same CDR3. V gene TRBV6-1 combines with J gene TRBJ1-1; tentative D call: TRBD1 (5 bases). Germline assignment: CDR1 MNHNS and CDR2 SASEGT. The CDR3 loop spans 14 amino acids. V lost 4 bases and J 0 bases, leaving 9 bases between the germline ends. The CDR3 DNA is TGTGCCAGCAGTGCGATGACAGTGAACACTGAAGCTTTCTTT. Its protein is CASSAMTVNTEAFF.

The chain recombines TRBV28 with TRBJ2-7, with D tentatively TRBD1 (5 bases). Germline CDR1 is MDHEN and CDR2 is SYDVKM. The germline V and J ends were trimmed by 6 bases and 0 bases, with 12 bases remaining between them. The CDR3 is 14 residues long. The CDR3 DNA follows: TGTGCCAGCAGCCGAAGGGGAAGCTCCTACGAGCAGTACTTC. Its translation is CASSRRGSSYEQYF.

The chain combines TRBV7-9 with TRBJ1-1; TRBD1 agrees at 7 bases. The V gene end was trimmed by 1 base and the J gene end by 1 base; junction bases not matched to a gene: 6. This CDR3 is 16 amino acids long. From germline, CDR1 is SEHNR and CDR2 FQNEAQ (reference sequence). This CDR3 is CASSLVPGQQNTEAFF. The CDR3 DNA sequence: TGTGCCAGCAGCTTAGTCCCGGGACAGCAGAACACTGAAGCTTTCTTT. The whole variable domain, remainder taken from reference TRBV7-9 and TRBJ1-1, is DTGVSQNPRHKITKRGQNVTFRCDPISEHNRLYWYRQTLGQGPEFLTYFQNEAQLEKSRLLSDRFSAERPKGSFSTLEIQRTEQGDSAMYLCASSLVPGQQNTEAFFGQGTRLTVV.

This chain links TRBV27 with TRBJ1-1, with a weak D call TRBD1 (6 bases). Trimming shortened V by 1 base and J by 2 bases, and 8 bases separated the two germline ends. The CDR3 has 14 amino acids. In germline, CDR1 is MNHEY, CDR2 SMNVEV (reference sequence). The CDR3 coding sequence is TGTGCCAGCAGTTTATTGGACAGCAACACTGAAGCTTTCTTT. Protein sequence: CASSLLDSNTEAFF.

This clone was found once. V is TRBV18 and J is TRBJ2-3; TRBD2 aligns across 8 bases. The CDR3 length is 17 residues. CDR1 and CDR2 (germline): KGHSH, LQKENI. Trimming took 2 bases from V and 2 from J; bases not matched to a gene: 9. As DNA, the CDR3 is TGTGCCAGCTCACCAATCTGGAGCGGGAGAGCCACAGATACGCAGTATTTT. It specifies CASSPIWSGRATDTQYF.

The V call is TRBV18, the J call TRBJ1-2; a weak D match, TRBD1 (6 bases). CDR3 length equals 13 residues. Germline CDR1 reads KGHSH; CDR2 reads LQKENI. V lost 8 bases and J 8 bases, leaving 18 bases between the germline ends. DNA for the CDR3: TGTGCCAGCCCGGACGAACAGGGTGAAGGCTACACCTTC. It codes for CASPDEQGEGYTF.

In its sample, this clone was seen once. The chain couples TRBV7-2 to TRBJ1-4; D not resolved. Per germline, CDR1 SGHTA and CDR2 FQGNSA. The CDR3 has 15 residues. Trimming pared 2 bases from V and 0 bases from J, leaving 7 bases between. The CDR3, as DNA: TGTGCCAGCAGCTTATACTCCTCAACTAATGAAAAACTGTTTTTT. Encoded protein: CASSLYSSTNEKLFF.

V gene TRBV2 combines with J gene TRBJ2-7; 11 bases agree with TRBD2. This CDR3 contains 14 residues. The trim removed 7 bases at V and 5 bases at J, leaving 7 bases unmatched. Per germline, CDR1 SNHLY and CDR2 FYNNEI. The CDR3 DNA reads TGTGCCAGCACTTTGACTAGCGGGAAAGACGAGCAGTACTTC. Its protein product is CASTLTSGKDEQYF.

The sample holds a few counts of this clone. The genes are TRBV7-7 and TRBJ2-3, with 7 positions matching TRBD1. Germline V gene lookup returns CDR1 SSHAT and CDR2 FNYEAQ (reference sequence). Trimming at V came to 2 bases and at J to 1 base, leaving 3 bases not matched to a gene. The CDR3 loop spans 15 amino acids. The CDR3 region is CASSLTGAGTDTQYF. CDR3 sequence (DNA): TGTGCCAGCAGCTTAACAGGGGCAGGCACAGATACGCAGTATTTT.

This chain uses TRBV4-2 with TRBJ2-7; TRBD2 matches at 12 bases. Germline trimming cut 3 bases from V and 7 bases from J; bases unmatched to any gene: 10. CDR1 is LGHNA, CDR2 YNFKEQ, per germline. This CDR3 is built from 16 residues. In DNA, the CDR3 is TGTGCCAGCAGCCACAGCACTAGCGGGGGGAATCTGGAGCAGTACTTC. Protein sequence: CASSHSTSGGNLEQYF.

The gene calls are TRBV5-6 and TRBJ2-3; D may be TRBD2 (5 bases). The CDR3 sequence is 12 residues long. Deletions cut 3 bases from V and 6 bases from J, with 8 bases between. The germline V gene encodes CDR1 SGHDT and CDR2 YYEEEE. In nucleotides, the CDR3 is TGTGCCAGCAGCTGGGTAGCGGATACGCAGTATTTT. This gives the protein CASSWVADTQYF.